A selection of T cell receptor beta chains follows, all from one sample in a study of T cell responses to AZD1222 COVID-19 vaccine. The assay was immunoSEQ multiplex PCR, and TCRdb's table has in-frame clones only and misses some. The sample lists roughly 180,000 clones, over 80% occurring once. Sequenced material: peripheral blood, taken on day 0 of MenACWY control vaccination. The receptor source for this set is an adult in good health. Each CDR3 is given with its conserved first and last residue. The D gene is left open where the match is weak. Clone size is stated in some rows and not others, as once, few, many or a class when expanded.

D gene	clone size	V gene	J gene	CDR3 length	CDR3 protein	CDR3 DNA
NA	NA	TRBV4-2	TRBJ2-6	16	CASSKLQGAGANVLTF	TGTGCCAGCAGCAAGCTACAGGGCGCTGGGGCCAACGTCCTGACTTTC
NA	NA	TRBV11-3	TRBJ2-1	13	CASSLGGGNEQFF	TGTGCCAGCAGCTTGGGAGGGGGCAATGAGCAGTTCTTC
NA	many	TRBV6-5	TRBJ2-2	15	CASSSVGVNTGELFF	TGTGCCAGCAGTTCGGTTGGGGTGAACACCGGGGAGCTGTTTTTT
NA	NA	TRBV4-1	TRBJ2-2	17	CASSQDPDSPNTGELFF	TGCGCCAGCAGCCAAGATCCGGACTCACCGAACACCGGGGAGCTGTTTTTT
NA	NA	TRBV30	TRBJ1-1	12	CAWSVRRSEAFF	TGTGCCTGGAGTGTACGGAGGTCTGAAGCTTTCTTT
NA	NA	TRBV25-1	TRBJ2-3	16	CASSEGRASSTDTQYF	TGTGCCAGCAGTGAAGGTCGAGCCTCTAGCACAGATACGCAGTATTTT
TRBD2	NA	TRBV6-2/TRBV6-3	TRBJ2-7	16	CASSYSGTSGNYEQYF	TGTGCCAGCAGTTACTCGGGGACTAGCGGTAACTACGAGCAGTACTTC
TRBD1	NA	TRBV19	TRBJ1-1	14	CASSILGGRTEAFF	TGTGCCAGTAGTATCCTAGGGGGCCGAACTGAAGCTTTCTTT
NA	NA	TRBV6-2/TRBV6-3	TRBJ1-6	16	CASSYSIDTYNSPLHF	TGTGCCAGCAGTTACTCGATCGACACTTATAATTCACCCCTCCACTTT
TRBD1	NA	TRBV4-1	TRBJ2-1	15	CASSQGDRVKDEQFF	TGCGCCAGCAGCCAAGGGGACAGGGTTAAAGATGAGCAGTTCTTC
NA	once	TRBV7-3	TRBJ1-2	17	CASSLTGSPSRRRGYTF	TGTGCCAGCAGCTTAACAGGTTCCCCCTCGCGCAGACGTGGCTACACCTTC
TRBD1	NA	TRBV5-1	TRBJ2-7	15	CASSLGYRQGYEQYF	TGCGCCAGCAGCTTGGGGTACCGACAGGGCTACGAGCAGTACTTC
NA	few	TRBV10-3	TRBJ2-2	15	CAISESPTSAGELFF	TGTGCCATCAGTGAGTCGCCTACCTCGGCCGGGGAGCTGTTTTTT
TRBD1	NA	TRBV5-1	TRBJ2-7	14	CASSQGVDSYEQYF	TGCGCCAGCAGCCAGGGGGTAGACTCCTACGAGCAGTACTTC
NA	NA	TRBV12-5	TRBJ1-1	11	CASGLGQEAFF	TGTGCTAGTGGTTTGGGACAGGAAGCTTTCTTT
NA	NA	TRBV6-5	TRBJ2-2	14	CASSPDINTGELFF	TGTGCCAGCAGTCCAGATATAAACACCGGGGAGCTGTTTTTT
NA	NA	TRBV6-2/TRBV6-3	TRBJ2-3	13	CASSPGGSATQYF	TGTGCCAGCAGCCCCGGAGGGAGCGCTACGCAGTATTTT
NA	NA	TRBV21-1	TRBJ2-7	17	CASIPTYGQGPCREQYF	TGTGCCAGCATTCCCACTTATGGACAGGGTCCCTGTCGCGAGCAGTACTTC
NA	NA	TRBV18	TRBJ2-7	15	CASSPPPSTSYEQYF	TGTGCCAGCTCACCACCGCCTAGCACTTCCTACGAGCAGTACTTC
NA	NA	TRBV6-5	TRBJ2-3	14	CASSYHRPGDTQYF	TGTGCCAGCAGTTACCACCGCCCGGGGGATACGCAGTATTTT